Listed below are T cell receptor beta chains from one sample, sequenced in a study of cytomegalovirus exposure and HLA in healthy donors. The data were produced by immunoSEQ multiplex PCR, yet TCRdb's version contains in-frame clones alone and is incomplete. Of approximately 110,000 clones listed, 76% were seen once; the top ten hold less than 9.5%. What was sequenced was PBMCs. The receptors stem from a woman between 50 and 59 years old in good health and CMV-seropositive. The CDR3 runs from the conserved cysteine through the conserved F or W. A D gene is named only where the DNA matches it firmly. Clone size, where shown, is once, few, many, or a class for clones that have expanded.

TRBD2,TRBJ2-1,TRBV19,-,CASSIFIGGGPWQFF,TGTGCCAGTAGTATCTTCATCGGGGGGGGCCCTTGGCAGTTCTTC
TRBD2,TRBJ2-2,TRBV19,-,CASTAGRGTGELFF,TGTGCCAGTACCGCGGGGAGGGGAACCGGGGAGCTGTTTTTT
-,TRBJ1-4,TRBV18,-,CASSPPGEKLFF,TGTGCCAGCTCACCACCGGGCGAAAAACTGTTTTTT
TRBD1,TRBJ2-1,TRBV13,-,CASSFVTGEINEQFF,TGTGCCAGCAGCTTTGTGACAGGGGAAATTAATGAGCAGTTCTTC
TRBD1,TRBJ2-7,TRBV6-5,-,CAVHRGNEQYF,TGTGCCGTCCACAGGGGTAACGAGCAGTACTTC
-,TRBJ1-1,TRBV14,few,CASSAPGDTEAFF,TGTGCCAGCAGTGCGCCGGGGGACACTGAAGCTTTCTTT
TRBD1,TRBJ1-5,TRBV5-6,-,CASSPDRGNSNQPQHF,TGTGCCAGCAGTCCCGACAGGGGTAATAGCAATCAGCCCCAGCATTTT
-,TRBJ2-5,TRBV7-8,-,CASSDILGQTETQYF,TGTGCCAGCAGCGATATCCTTGGACAGACAGAGACCCAGTACTTC
-,TRBJ2-5,TRBV11-2,-,CASSFFLETQYF,TGTGCCAGCAGCTTTTTCCTGGAGACCCAGTACTTC
-,TRBJ2-4,TRBV11-2,-,CASSLEGGVGNIQYF,TGTGCCAGCAGCCTAGAGGGCGGGGTTGGAAACATTCAGTACTTC
-,TRBJ1-3,TRBV10-3,-,CAISDFGRGSGNTIYF,TGTGCCATCAGTGACTTTGGACGGGGCTCTGGAAACACCATATATTTT
-,TRBJ2-2,TRBV19,-,CASSISDTGELFF,TGTGCCAGTAGTATTAGCGACACCGGGGAGCTGTTTTTT
TRBD2,TRBJ2-7,TRBV7-9,once,CASSSPTSGSSYEQYF,TGTGCCAGCAGCTCACCGACTAGCGGGAGTAGTTACGAGCAGTACTTC
-,TRBJ1-1,TRBV9,-,CASSGSRSRPNTEAFF,TGTGCCAGCAGCGGAAGTCGATCCAGGCCGAACACTGAAGCTTTCTTT
-,TRBJ2-3,TRBV20-1,-,CSAQGDTQYF,TGCAGTGCCCAGGGAGATACGCAGTATTTT
-,TRBJ1-5,TRBV15,-,CATSSAQGIYQPQHF,TGTGCCACCAGCAGTGCCCAGGGGATTTATCAGCCCCAGCATTTT
-,TRBJ1-6,TRBV5-1,-,CASSFQGSSYNSPLHF,TGCGCCAGCAGCTTTCAGGGGAGCTCCTATAATTCACCCCTCCACTTT